These T cell receptor beta chains were read from a single sample in a study of naive and memory T cell subsets. TCRdb reprocessed the UMI-ligation and nested PCR reads with MiXCR, giving one entry per CDR3 protein. The table has about 120,000 distinct CDR3 sequences, 35% to 40% seen once. The material sequenced was central memory CD4+ T cells from blood. The origin of the receptors is a human donor in good health. The conserved cysteine and the conserved F or W are not part of the CDR3 here.

cdr3_length	v_call	j_call	cdr3_aa
14	TRBV4-3	TRBJ2-1	ASSQGLAGTGNEQF
13	TRBV6-6	TRBJ2-5	ASSNTGGIQETQY
10	TRBV2	TRBJ2-3	ASSEGVATQY
13	TRBV7-7	TRBJ2-3	ASSSGTGRSDTQY
12	TRBV7-9	TRBJ2-7	ASSLESGMDEQY
14	TRBV6-5	TRBJ1-6	ASSYGGGLSDSPLH
13	TRBV5-1	TRBJ2-7	ASSLLGGSSYEQY
15	TRBV5-1	TRBJ2-1	ASSVSRGTGSYNEQF
14	TRBV11-2	TRBJ2-4	ASSLSVPGVKNIQY
13	TRBV5-1	TRBJ1-3	ASSFGAHSGNTIY
12	TRBV7-9	TRBJ1-5	ASSHTVGSQPQH
10	TRBV28	TRBJ1-4	ASREGGEKLF
13	TRBV5-8	TRBJ2-1	ASSFKVGGPVEQF
13	TRBV3-1	TRBJ1-5	ASSPAGWGNQPQH
16	TRBV18	TRBJ2-7	ASSRGLAGDVRTYEQY
11	TRBV3-1	TRBJ2-1	ASSLNRGSEQF
13	TRBV7-8	TRBJ2-5	ASSLFGSGPETQY
13	TRBV7-6	TRBJ1-6	ASGNTVSYNSPLH